This T cell receptor (beta chain) stems from a study of CD8+CD57+ T cells in acquired aplastic anemia. Background on the study: Isolated CD4+ and CD8+ cells, once sorted, yielded DNA averaging about 3.2 ug.

From germline, CDR1 is SGDLS and CDR2 YYNGEE. After removal of 4 bases from V and 7 bases from J, the junction contained 13 bases not matched to a gene. The CDR3 has 16 residues. TCR beta VDJ and CDR3 were profiled, and genomic DNA was the template. Using its own MiXCR run on the reads, TCRdb lists one record per CDR3 protein. Of 300,000 or so distinct CDR3 sequences listed, around three fifths are singletons. This chain uses TRBV9 with TRBJ2-5; 10 nucleotides match TRBD1. This receptor was identified in a human donor with severe aplastic anemia or a healthy control (not recorded which). Source material: sorted CD4+, CD8+, or CD8+CD57+ T cells (not recorded which) from PBMCs. The CDR3 DNA follows: TGTGCCAGCAGCAAGGTCGGAGACAGGGGGCGGGGGACCCAGTACTTC. This translates into CASSKVGDRGRGTQYF.